A single count supports the clone carrying this T cell receptor (beta chain). Its antigen is not known. Clones were sequenced by immunoSEQ multiplex PCR, and TCRdb holds only the in-frame ones, with some missing. The table includes 76,000 or so clones, less than 95% detected once. This sample is drawn from a study of cytomegalovirus exposure and HLA in healthy donors. Study-wide results and limits: Rare TCR sequences dominated, though some public TCRs recurred in many donors.

Germline V lookup: CDR1 SGHRS, CDR2 YFSETQ. This CDR3 has 15 amino acids. The germline V and J ends were trimmed by 4 bases and 8 bases, with 18 bases remaining between them. Sample: PBMCs. This rearrangement joins TRBV5-1 to TRBJ1-4; D perhaps matches TRBD1 (6 bases). The TCR comes from a young woman in good health and CMV-seropositive. CDR3 protein: CASSQTDRTHEKLFF. The DNA of the CDR3 is TGCGCCAGCAGCCAGACGGACAGAACTCACGAAAAACTGTTTTTT.